This record concerns one T cell receptor (beta chain) sequence. Its target is not known. Its ends do not fully match the called genes, so a read error is possible. In germline, CDR1 is DFQATT, CDR2 SNEGSKA (reference sequence). The CDR3 extends over 10 amino acids. The data derive from a study of T cells in Graves' hyperthyroidism and ophthalmopathy. Study at large: Staff took peripheral blood when the initial diagnosis was made, before any treatment began. Study-wide results and limits: Among thyroid clonotypes expanded above 0.001, most also appeared in blood.

The study included ophthalmopathy patients with Clinical Activity Score at least 3, NOSPECS grade at least 4 and duration under 3 months. This sample holds PBMCs from roughly 10 ml fresh peripheral blood. Authors of the study amplified TCR beta CDR3 regions from RNA transcripts. During a first-round RT-PCR of the TCR CDR3, the HTBI primer set was used. MiXCR was run by TCRdb on the multiplex PCR reads, yielding one entry per CDR3 protein. Of 360,000 or so distinct CDR3 sequences in the sample, roughly 15% were seen once. This clonotype was sampled from a woman aged 60-75 years with Graves' ophthalmopathy. Specimen: blood. The gene calls are TRBV20-1 and TRBJ1-1; D is undetermined. This CDR3 reads CSVGRTEAFF. The DNA for the CDR3 is TGCAGTGTGGGTAGAACTGAAGCTTTTTTT.